The 27 T cell receptor beta chains presented below share a single source sample, sequenced in a study of CD8 T cells in ankylosing spondylitis (dated by TCRdb to about 2017). Library method: 5' RACE. For sequencing, an Illumina HiSeq 2500 was employed. The raw public data were reprocessed by TCRdb itself: fastp quality trimming at Q25, MiXCR clonotype calling, in-frame beta chains only. Each record represents a unique CDR3 protein, reported with the most common genes and DNA among its rows. The sample profile shows fewer than 250,000 distinct CDR3 sequences; roughly 24% of them were found once. Around 6.3% of the sample is held by the ten biggest clonotypes. Sequenced input: blood, either unsorted or a sorted T cell fraction (not recorded which). These receptor sequences come from a male donor with ankylosing spondylitis or in good health (not recorded which).

This clonotype was seen repeatedly, ten times or more. CDR3 coding DNA: TGTGCCAGCAGTACAGCAGTTTACGAGCAGTACTTC. Its protein is CASSTAVYEQYF. The rearrangement links TRBV6-2 or TRBV6-3 to TRBJ2-7; D unclear. Germline CDR1 reads MNHEY; CDR2 reads SVGEGT. CDR3 length equals 12 residues. V shed 5 bases and J shed 4 bases, with 9 bases lying between them.

The sample holds a few counts of this clonotype. This rearrangement joins TRBV6-1 to TRBJ2-3; D possibly corresponds to TRBD2 (5 bases). The CDR3 runs 15 residues. Trimming took 5 bases from V and 0 from J, leaving 12 bases between them. In germline, CDR1 is MNHNS, CDR2 SASEGT. CDR3 sequence: CASSLAGASTDTQYF. For the CDR3, the DNA is TGTGCCAGCAGTCTGGCGGGTGCTAGCACAGATACGCAGTATTTT.

The chain recombines TRBV29-1 with TRBJ1-1; D gene unclear. Germline V CDR1 and CDR2: SQVTM, ANQGSEA. V was shortened by 2 bases and J by 0 bases, with 7 bases between the two germline ends. The CDR3 is 13 residues long. CDR3 protein: CSVERRMNTEAFF. DNA of the CDR3: TGCAGCGTTGAACGACGGATGAACACTGAAGCTTTCTTT.

The J gene is TRBJ2-1, the V gene TRBV5-1; 12 bases fit TRBD1. The CDR3 runs 14 residues. Trimming removed 4 bases from V and 12 bases from J; junction bases left unmatched: 8. CDR1 is SGHRS and CDR2 is YFSETQ in the germline V gene. The CDR3: CASSTRDRGHGQFF. The CDR3 nucleotides read TGCGCCAGCAGCACAAGGGACAGGGGGCATGGGCAGTTCTTC.

The table lists this clonotype with many counts. The chain combines TRBV15 with TRBJ2-7, with a tentative D call TRBD2 (5 bases). This CDR3 has 17 amino acids. V lost 0 bases and J lost 4, with 19 bases in between. Germline V CDR1 and CDR2: LNHNV, YYDKDF (reference sequence). The CDR3, as DNA: TGTGCCACCAGCAGAGATCTTATGGGGAGTGTAGGATACGAGCAGTACTTC. Translation: CATSRDLMGSVGYEQYF.

The chain combines TRBV12-3 or TRBV12-4 with TRBJ1-6; no definite D call. The CDR3 is 14 residues long. Deletions cut 5 bases from V and 8 bases from J, with 13 bases between. The CDR3 protein is CASSPSGDHSPLHF. In DNA, the CDR3 is TGTGCCAGCAGTCCCTCTGGGGATCATTCACCCCTCCACTTT.

This clonotype appeared many times. The chain is built from TRBV7-2 and TRBJ2-1; D is possibly TRBD1 or TRBD2 (5 bases each). In germline, CDR1 is SGHTA, CDR2 FQGNSA. This CDR3 comprises 14 residues. V was clipped by 1 base and J by 8 bases, with 12 bases between them. CDR3 nucleotide sequence: TGTGCCAGCAGCTTAGGGGGGAGTTACGATGAGCAGTTCTTC. It translates to CASSLGGSYDEQFF.

The rearrangement links TRBV20-1 to TRBJ2-6, with 9 bases that match TRBD1. This CDR3 region has 14 residues. From germline, CDR1 is DFQATT and CDR2 SNEGSKA (reference sequence). DNA for the CDR3: TGCACCAGACAGGGGGTTCCTGGGGCCAACGTCCTGACTTTC. This gives the protein CTRQGVPGANVLTF.

This clonotype has ten or more counts. The CDR3 spells CASSPDSNYGYTF. Written as DNA, the CDR3 is TGTGCCAGCTCACCTGACAGTAACTATGGCTACACCTTC. The J gene is TRBJ1-2, the V gene TRBV18; TRBD1 might be the D (5 bases). The CDR3 runs to 13 residues. CDR1 KGHSH and CDR2 LQKENI come from the germline V gene. Trimming took 3 bases from V and 1 from J, leaving 6 bases between them.

This clonotype was counted many times. The chain has TRBV12-3 or TRBV12-4 and TRBJ2-4; TRBD2 might be the D (5 bases). V was cut by 7 bases and J by 5 bases, with 15 bases left in between. CDR3 length equals 14 residues. CDR3 protein: CASTVRGPENIQYF. In DNA form, the CDR3 reads TGTGCCAGCACGGTCCGGGGTCCCGAAAACATTCAGTACTTC.

V gene TRBV30 combines with J gene TRBJ2-6; D gene unclear. Trimming took 4 bases from V and 6 from J, leaving 10 bases between them. This CDR3 is 13 amino acids long. Germline V gene data show CDR1 as GTSNPN and CDR2 as SVGIG (reference sequence). The CDR3 is CAWISNLANVLTF. The CDR3 DNA follows: TGTGCCTGGATTAGTAATTTGGCCAACGTCCTGACTTTC.

The V gene is TRBV20-1, the J gene TRBJ2-1; 7 nucleotides agree with TRBD2. Germline values: CDR1 DFQATT, CDR2 SNEGSKA (reference sequence). The ends lost 3 bases at V and 7 bases at J; junction bases unmatched: 6. This CDR3 region has 13 residues. The CDR3 DNA sequence: TGCAGTGCTAGTCGGGGGGAGCGAAATGAGCAGTTCTTC. Its protein product is CSASRGERNEQFF.

The CDR3 DNA is TGTGCCTGGAGTCCTCTGACTAGCGGGAGCTTTGAGCAGTTCTTC. It specifies CAWSPLTSGSFEQFF. The gene calls are TRBV30 and TRBJ2-1, with TRBD2 identical over 12 bases. This CDR3 is 15 amino acids long. V gave up 2 bases and J gave up 9 bases; unmatched junction bases: 8. The V gene's germline CDR1 is GTSNPN and CDR2 SVGIG (reference sequence). Based on the CDR3 plus reference TRBV30 and TRBJ2-1, the full variable domain is SQTIHQWPATLVQPVGSPLSLECTVEGTSNPNLYWYRQAAGRGLQLLFYSVGIGQISSEVPQNLSASRPQDRQFILSSKKLLLSDSGFYLCAWSPLTSGSFEQFFGPGTRLTVL.

This clonotype has ten or more counts. This chain joins TRBV6-1 and TRBJ2-1, with no clear D. V lost 6 bases and J lost 0, with 9 bases in between. CDR1 and CDR2 from the germline V gene are MNHNS and SASEGT. The CDR3 covers 14 residues. CDR3 amino acids: CASSGDLSYNEQFF. The CDR3 bases are TGTGCCAGCAGCGGCGACCTCTCCTACAATGAGCAGTTCTTC.

The sample holds many counts of this clonotype. V is TRBV4-1 and J is TRBJ2-1; unclear D gene. Germline V gene sequence: CDR1 MGHRA, CDR2 YSYEKL. The CDR3 runs to 14 residues. Between the trimmed V and J ends, which lost 4 bases and 0 bases, there was a span of 7 bases. CDR3 sequence (DNA): TGCGCCAGCAGCCGTACGAGCTCCTACAATGAGCAGTTCTTC. The encoded protein is CASSRTSSYNEQFF.

Ten or more counts support this clonotype. V gene TRBV5-5 combines with J gene TRBJ2-3, with D possibly TRBD1 on 6 matching bases. V was pared by 2 bases and J by 0 bases, with 16 bases between. The germline CDR1 and CDR2 sequences are SGHKS and YYEKEE (reference sequence). CDR3 length equals 17 residues. CDR3: CASSFRDILYSTDTQYF. CDR3 DNA: TGTGCCAGCAGCTTCCGGGACATCCTCTATAGCACAGATACGCAGTATTTT.

This clonotype was seen ten or more times. V gene TRBV5-1 combines with J gene TRBJ2-2; D possibly corresponds to TRBD1 (5 bases). This CDR3 comprises 15 residues. In germline, CDR1 is SGHRS, CDR2 YFSETQ. V lost 0 bases and J 3 bases, leaving 9 bases between the germline ends. The CDR3 sequence is CASSLAGRDTGELFF. Here the CDR3 DNA reads TGCGCCAGCAGCTTGGCGGGCAGGGACACCGGGGAGCTGTTTTTT.

This chain connects TRBV4-1 to TRBJ2-7, with D hard to call. The CDR3 covers 17 residues. In germline, CDR1 is MGHRA, CDR2 YSYEKL. Trimming shortened V by 1 base and J by 3 bases, and 19 bases separated the two germline ends. The CDR3 sequence is CASSQALSPPTNYEQYF. The CDR3 region has the DNA TGCGCCAGCAGCCAAGCCCTTTCCCCCCCGACGAACTACGAGCAGTACTTC.

About this clonotype itself: Germline and junction disagree at one end, which may indicate a read error. The gene calls are TRBV6-5 and TRBJ2-7; 7 bases agree with TRBD2. Germline CDR1 reads MNHEY; CDR2 reads SVGAGI. This CDR3 is built from 17 residues. The chain's CDR3 is CPSSYSNMLADPYEQYF. As DNA, the CDR3 is TGTCCCAGCAGTTACTCGAATATGCTAGCGGATCCCTACGAGCAGTACTTC.

This chain joins TRBV20-1 and TRBJ2-3; D is uncertain. The CDR3 length is 15 residues. Germline-derived CDR1 and CDR2 are DFQATT and SNEGSKA (reference sequence). V lost 6 bases and J lost 0, with 16 bases in between. The CDR3 loop is CSALSGSFSTDTQYF. The CDR3, as DNA: TGCAGTGCCCTATCCGGAAGTTTTAGCACAGATACGCAGTATTTT.

J is TRBJ1-1 and V is TRBV29-1, with a tentative D call TRBD1 (6 bases). V was shortened by 3 bases and J by 3 bases, with 8 bases between the two germline ends. The CDR3 contains 12 residues. CDR1 and CDR2 from the germline V gene are SQVTM and ANQGSEA. The CDR3 spells CSVDQGHTEAFF. CDR3 DNA sequence: TGCAGCGTTGACCAGGGGCACACTGAAGCTTTCTTT.

This clonotype was seen a handful of times. This chain connects TRBV29-1 to TRBJ2-7, with 10 positions matching TRBD1. The CDR3 loop spans 15 amino acids. Losses at the gene ends were 6 bases for V and 2 bases for J; bases not matched to a gene: 10. Germline-derived CDR1 and CDR2 are SQVTM and ANQGSEA. The CDR3 DNA follows: TGCAGCGTAGCCTCCGACAGGGGGCTACCCTACGAGCAGTACTTC. This encodes CSVASDRGLPYEQYF.

This clonotype was observed many times. The CDR3 sequence: CAISGTGYNEQFF. As DNA, the CDR3 is TGTGCCATCAGTGGGACAGGGTACAATGAGCAGTTCTTC. V gene TRBV10-3 combines with J gene TRBJ2-1; 8 bases line up with TRBD1. This CDR3 has 13 amino acids. J was trimmed by 4 bases and V by 4 bases; bases with no gene match: 0. Germline assignment: CDR1 ENHRY and CDR2 SYGVKD.

This clonotype showed up just once. The chain carries TRBV5-1 and TRBJ2-1; D gene ambiguous. This CDR3 is 14 amino acids long. Germline V gene data show CDR1 as SGHRS and CDR2 as YFSETQ. V was shortened by 0 bases and J by 5 bases, with 9 bases between the two germline ends. CDR3 sequence: CASSLGTPDNEQFF. CDR3 nucleotide sequence: TGCGCCAGCAGCTTGGGGACCCCCGACAATGAGCAGTTCTTC.

This clonotype was seen repeatedly, ten times or more. The chain joins TRBV5-1 to TRBJ1-1; no reliable D call. The CDR3 runs 15 residues. The germline V gene encodes CDR1 SGHRS and CDR2 YFSETQ. V was pared by 4 bases and J by 1 base, with 14 bases between. The CDR3 is CASSPQNFQNTEAFF. CDR3 bases: TGCGCCAGCAGCCCCCAAAACTTTCAGAACACTGAAGCTTTCTTT.

J is TRBJ1-3 and V is TRBV11-1, with D possibly being TRBD1 (6 bases). The germline V gene encodes CDR1 SGHAT and CDR2 FQDESV (reference sequence). Deletions cut 5 bases from V and 4 bases from J, with 15 bases between. The CDR3 covers 15 residues. The CDR3 loop reads CASSPGTTEGNTIYF. The CDR3 DNA sequence: TGTGCCAGCAGCCCTGGGACAACGGAAGGAAACACCATATATTTT.

This clonotype occurred many times. This chain links TRBV6-5 with TRBJ2-3, with 13 bases fitting TRBD2. The CDR3 totals 18 residues. With V trimmed by 4 bases and J by 6 bases, 13 bases remained unmatched. CDR1 MNHEY and CDR2 SVGAGI come from the germline V gene. CDR3 sequence reads: CASSFRSPGLAGTDTQYF. The CDR3 DNA sequence: TGTGCCAGCAGTTTCAGGTCCCCGGGACTAGCGGGAACTGATACGCAGTATTTT.